This TCR beta chain was observed in a study of shared clonotypes between healthy human individuals. Across the study: A couple of female and a few male donors aged 18 to 49 were enrolled. Findings of the study overall: Only a few donors were included, so the genetic and exposure-history diversity represented was limited.

On this clone: Its antigen is unknown.

Genomic DNA from each subset was divided evenly over several immunoSEQ plates. Unsorted PBMC replicate PCRs used approximately 290 ng DNA, 32,000 or so T cell genomes. TCRdb's copy holds only in-frame clones and misses some; the assay was immunoSEQ multiplex PCR. The table has about 530,000 clones, roughly 85% seen once. Germline V CDR1 and CDR2: SGHRS, YFSETQ. The V gene lost 2 bases and the J gene lost 3 bases, with 11 bases spanning the gap. The CDR3 consists of 14 residues. The TCR comes from a middle-aged woman in good health. Some clones in this sample may be carry-over from other donors' samples. The rearrangement links TRBV5-1 to TRBJ1-1, with D tentatively TRBD1 (5 bases). The sample comprised PBMCs. Here the CDR3 reads CASSLARADTEAFF. The CDR3 bases are TGCGCCAGCAGCTTAGCCAGGGCGGACACTGAAGCTTTCTTT.